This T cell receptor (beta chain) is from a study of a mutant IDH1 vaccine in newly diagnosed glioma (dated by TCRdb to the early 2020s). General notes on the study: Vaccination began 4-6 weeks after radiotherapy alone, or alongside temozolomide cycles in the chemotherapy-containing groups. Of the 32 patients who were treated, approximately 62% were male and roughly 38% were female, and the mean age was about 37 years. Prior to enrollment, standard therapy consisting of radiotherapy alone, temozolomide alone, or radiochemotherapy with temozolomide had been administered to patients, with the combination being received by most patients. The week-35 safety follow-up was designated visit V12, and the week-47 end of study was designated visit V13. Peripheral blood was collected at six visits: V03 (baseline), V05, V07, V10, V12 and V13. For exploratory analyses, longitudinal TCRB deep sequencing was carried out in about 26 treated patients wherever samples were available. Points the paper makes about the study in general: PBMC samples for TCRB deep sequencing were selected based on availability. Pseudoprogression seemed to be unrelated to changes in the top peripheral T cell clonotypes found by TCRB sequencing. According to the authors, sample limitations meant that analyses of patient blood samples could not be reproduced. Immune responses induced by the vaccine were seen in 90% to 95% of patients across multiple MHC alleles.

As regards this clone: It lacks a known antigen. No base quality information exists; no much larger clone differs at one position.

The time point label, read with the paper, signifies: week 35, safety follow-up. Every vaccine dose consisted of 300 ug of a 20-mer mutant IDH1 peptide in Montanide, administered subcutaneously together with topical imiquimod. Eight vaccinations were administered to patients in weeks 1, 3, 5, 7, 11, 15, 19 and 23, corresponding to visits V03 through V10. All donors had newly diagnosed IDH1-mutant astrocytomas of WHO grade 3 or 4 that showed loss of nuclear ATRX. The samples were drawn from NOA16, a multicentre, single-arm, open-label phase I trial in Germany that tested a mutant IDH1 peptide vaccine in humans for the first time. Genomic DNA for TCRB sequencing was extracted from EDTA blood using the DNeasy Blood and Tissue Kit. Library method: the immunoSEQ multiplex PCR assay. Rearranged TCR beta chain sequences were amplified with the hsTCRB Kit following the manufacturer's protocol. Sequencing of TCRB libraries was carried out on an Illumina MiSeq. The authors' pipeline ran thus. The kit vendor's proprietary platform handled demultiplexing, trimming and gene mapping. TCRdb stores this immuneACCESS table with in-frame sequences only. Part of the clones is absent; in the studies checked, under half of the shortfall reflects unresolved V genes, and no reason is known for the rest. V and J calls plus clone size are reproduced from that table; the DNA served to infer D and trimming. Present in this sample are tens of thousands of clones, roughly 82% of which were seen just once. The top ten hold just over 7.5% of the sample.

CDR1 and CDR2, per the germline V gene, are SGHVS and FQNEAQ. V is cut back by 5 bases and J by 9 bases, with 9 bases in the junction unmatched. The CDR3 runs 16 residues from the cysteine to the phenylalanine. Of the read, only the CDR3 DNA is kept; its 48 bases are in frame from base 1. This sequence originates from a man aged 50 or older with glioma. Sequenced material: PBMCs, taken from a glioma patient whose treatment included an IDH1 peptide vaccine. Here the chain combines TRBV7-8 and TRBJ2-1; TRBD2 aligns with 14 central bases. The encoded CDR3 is CASSLSTSGGGIEQFF. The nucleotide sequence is TGTGCCAGCAGCCTGTCGACTAGCGGGGGGGGTATTGAGCAGTTCTTC.